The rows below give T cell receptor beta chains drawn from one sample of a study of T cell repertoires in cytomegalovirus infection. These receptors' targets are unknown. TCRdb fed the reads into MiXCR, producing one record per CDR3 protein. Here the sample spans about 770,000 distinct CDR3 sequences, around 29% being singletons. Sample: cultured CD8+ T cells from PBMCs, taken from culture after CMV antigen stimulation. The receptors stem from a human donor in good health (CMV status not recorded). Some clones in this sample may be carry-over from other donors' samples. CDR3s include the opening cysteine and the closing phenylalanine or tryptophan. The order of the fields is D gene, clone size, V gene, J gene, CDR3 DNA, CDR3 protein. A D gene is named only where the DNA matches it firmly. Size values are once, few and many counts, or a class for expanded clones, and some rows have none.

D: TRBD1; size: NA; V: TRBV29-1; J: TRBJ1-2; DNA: TGCAGCGTTCCAACCCAAGGGGGCGATCGCCTGGTCTATGGCTACACCTTC; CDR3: CSVPTQGGDRLVYGYTF
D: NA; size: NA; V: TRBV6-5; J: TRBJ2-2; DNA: TGTGCCAGCAGTTACACTACAGGGCACACCGGGGAGCTGTTTTTT; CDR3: CASSYTTGHTGELFF
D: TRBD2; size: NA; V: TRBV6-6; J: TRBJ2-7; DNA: TGTGCCAGCAGTTACGGCGGGGGAGACGAGCAGTACTTC; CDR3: CASSYGGGDEQYF
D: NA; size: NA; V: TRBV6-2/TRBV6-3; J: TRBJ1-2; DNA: TGTGCCAGCAGTTACGGCAGTCTGTATGGCTACACCTTC; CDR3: CASSYGSLYGYTF
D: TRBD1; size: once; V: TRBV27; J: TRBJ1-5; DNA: TGTGCCAGCAGTCCTTCGACAGGGGAGGTCAATCAGCCCCAGCATTTT; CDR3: CASSPSTGEVNQPQHF
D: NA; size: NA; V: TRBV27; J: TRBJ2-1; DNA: TGTGCCAGCAGTCGCCCGGGGCCTGTTGCCGAGCAGTTCTTC; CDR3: CASSRPGPVAEQFF
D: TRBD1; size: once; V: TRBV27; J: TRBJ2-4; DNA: TGTGCCAGCAGTCCTCGGACAGGGGGCGCGTCGGACATTCAGTACTTC; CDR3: CASSPRTGGASDIQYF
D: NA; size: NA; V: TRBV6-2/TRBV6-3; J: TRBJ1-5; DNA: TGTGCCAGCAGTTACGTGGCGGGGAGCAATCAGCCCCAGCATTTT; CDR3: CASSYVAGSNQPQHF
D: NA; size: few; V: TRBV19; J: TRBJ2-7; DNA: TGTGCCAGTGGTCACTACGAGCAGTACTTC; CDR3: CASGHYEQYF
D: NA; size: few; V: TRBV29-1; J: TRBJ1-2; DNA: TGCAGCGTGCAAGGGGAGGTGGGCCCCTATGGCTACACCTTC; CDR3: CSVQGEVGPYGYTF
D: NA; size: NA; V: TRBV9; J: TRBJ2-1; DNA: TGTGCCAGCAGCGTAGAGTTGGGACCCCCATCCAATGAGCAGTTCTTC; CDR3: CASSVELGPPSNEQFF
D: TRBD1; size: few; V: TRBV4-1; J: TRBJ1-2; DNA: TGCGCCAGCAGCCAGCAGAACAGGGGGCGCGATGGCTACACCTTC; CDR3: CASSQQNRGRDGYTF
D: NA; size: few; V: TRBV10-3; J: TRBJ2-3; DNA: TGTGCCATCAGTGAAATAGCAGATACGCAGTATTTT; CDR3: CAISEIADTQYF
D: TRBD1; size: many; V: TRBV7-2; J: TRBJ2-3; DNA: TGTGCCAGCAGCCCACTGGGACAGCTAGGTGATACGCAGTATTTT; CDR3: CASSPLGQLGDTQYF
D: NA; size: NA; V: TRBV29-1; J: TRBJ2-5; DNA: TGCAGCGTTCAGGACAGCTCTCAAGAGACCCAGTACTTC; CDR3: CSVQDSSQETQYF
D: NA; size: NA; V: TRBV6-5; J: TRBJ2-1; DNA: TGTGCCAGCAGCGCTTTCGTGGCTGGTCACAATGAGCAGTTCTTC; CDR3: CASSAFVAGHNEQFF
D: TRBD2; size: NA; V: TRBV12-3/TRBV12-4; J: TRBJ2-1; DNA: TGTGCCAGCAGTGCTAGCGGGGGGGCAGTCCATGAGCAGTTCTTC; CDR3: CASSASGGAVHEQFF
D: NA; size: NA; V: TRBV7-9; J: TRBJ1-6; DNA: TGTGCCAGCAGCTCTAGGAAGGGCCGGGATTCACCCCTCCACTTT; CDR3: CASSSRKGRDSPLHF
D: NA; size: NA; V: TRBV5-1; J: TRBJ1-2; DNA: TGCGCCAGCAGCTTCGCGGGGGAACTCTATGGCTACACCTTC; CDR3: CASSFAGELYGYTF
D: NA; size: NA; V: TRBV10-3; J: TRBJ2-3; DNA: TGTGCCATAGGGGACCGACGCACAGATACGCAGTATTTT; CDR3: CAIGDRRTDTQYF
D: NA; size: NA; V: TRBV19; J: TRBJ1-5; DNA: TGTGCCAGTAGGGGATTAACAGGTTCCCCGGGCAATCAGCCCCAGCATTTT; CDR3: CASRGLTGSPGNQPQHF
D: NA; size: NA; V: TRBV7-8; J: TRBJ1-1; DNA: TGTGCCAGCAGCCAAAATCCCGGGGGAATCGGCACTGAAGCTTTCTTT; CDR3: CASSQNPGGIGTEAFF
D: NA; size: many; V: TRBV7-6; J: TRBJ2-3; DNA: TGTGCCAGCAGCTTGATACAGGGAGATACGCAGTATTTT; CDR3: CASSLIQGDTQYF
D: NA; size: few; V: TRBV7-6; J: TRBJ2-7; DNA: TGTGCCAGCAGCTCCGCAGGGGGGTCCGAGCAGTACTTC; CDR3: CASSSAGGSEQYF
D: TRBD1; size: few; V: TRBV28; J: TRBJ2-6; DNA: TGTGCCAGCAGTTCCACCAGGGGGTGGGACAGGAGCCTCTCTGGGGCCAACGTCCTGACTTTC; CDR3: CASSSTRGWDRSLSGANVLTF
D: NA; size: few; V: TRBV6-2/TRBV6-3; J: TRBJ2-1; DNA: TGTGCCAGCAGTTGGTGGGGCAATGAGCAGTTCTTC; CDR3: CASSWWGNEQFF
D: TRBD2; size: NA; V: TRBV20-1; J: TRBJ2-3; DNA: TGCAGTGCTAGAGATCATACTAGCGGGCGCACAGATACGCAGTATTTT; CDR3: CSARDHTSGRTDTQYF
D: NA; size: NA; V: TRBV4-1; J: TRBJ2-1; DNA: TGCGCCAGCAGCCAAAACAGGGAAAGGAATGAGCAGTTCTTC; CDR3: CASSQNRERNEQFF
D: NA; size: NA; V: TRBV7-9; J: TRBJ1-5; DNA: TGTGCCAGCAGCTTAGGGTGGCTTCAGCCCCAGCATTTT; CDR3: CASSLGWLQPQHF
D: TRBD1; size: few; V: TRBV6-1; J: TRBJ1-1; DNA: TGTGCCAGCAGTGAAGCGTGGGACAGCCTGAACACTGAAGCTTTCTTT; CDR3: CASSEAWDSLNTEAFF
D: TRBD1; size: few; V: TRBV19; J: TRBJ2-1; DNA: TGTGCCAGTAGTATTACCGGGACAGGGAGAATCAATGAGCAGTTCTTC; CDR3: CASSITGTGRINEQFF
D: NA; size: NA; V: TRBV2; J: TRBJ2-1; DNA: TGTGCCAGCAGCGAAATACAGCGCTCCTACAATGAGCAGTTCTTC; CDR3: CASSEIQRSYNEQFF
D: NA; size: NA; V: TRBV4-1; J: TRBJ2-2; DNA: TGCGCCAGCAGCCTTCAGGGATTAGCCGGGGAGCTGTTTTTT; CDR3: CASSLQGLAGELFF
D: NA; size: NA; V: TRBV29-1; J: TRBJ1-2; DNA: TGCAGCGTTCCTCAGGGTTATGGCTACACCTTC; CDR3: CSVPQGYGYTF
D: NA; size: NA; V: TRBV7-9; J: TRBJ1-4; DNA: TGTGCCAGCAGCTTAGCGGGGATCGGTGAAAAACTGTTTTTT; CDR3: CASSLAGIGEKLFF
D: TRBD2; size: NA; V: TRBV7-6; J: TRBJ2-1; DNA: TGTGCCAGCAGCTCCGTGTTTGCGGGGGACCCTCAGTTCTTC; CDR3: CASSSVFAGDPQFF
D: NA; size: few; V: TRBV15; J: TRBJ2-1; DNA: TGTGCCACCAGCAGAGATAGCTCGGGCCACAATGAGCAGTTCTTC; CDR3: CATSRDSSGHNEQFF
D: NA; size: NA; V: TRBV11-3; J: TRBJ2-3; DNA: TGTGCCAGCAGTTCCCACAGGTCCACAGATACGCAGTATTTT; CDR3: CASSSHRSTDTQYF
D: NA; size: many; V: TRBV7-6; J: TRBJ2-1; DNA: TGTGCCAGCATCGCAGAGTGGGGGTCCTACAATGAGCAGTTCTTC; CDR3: CASIAEWGSYNEQFF
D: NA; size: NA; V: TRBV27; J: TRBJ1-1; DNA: TGTGCCAGCAAAGCAGGCACTGAAGCTTTCTTT; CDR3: CASKAGTEAFF